This T cell receptor (beta chain) was identified in a study of shared clonotypes between healthy human individuals. Background on the study: Researchers assigned three CD4 naive, three CD4 memory, two CD8 naive and one CD8 memory plate to each donor. Study-wide points: Rarefaction curves obtained for sorted subsets showed sequencing incomplete despite large depth. Estimated richness values were generally larger in naive subsets than in memory subsets.

This CDR3 has 17 amino acids. V lost 2 bases and J 0 bases, leaving 14 bases between the germline ends. Germline CDR1 reads MNHNS; CDR2 reads SASEGT. Naive CD8 cells lacked CD45RO, underwent positive selection for CCR7 and left out terminally differentiated effector memory CD45RA+ cells. Only Caucasian adults living in Nashville, Tennessee made up the donor group. Of note for this clone: Its antigen is currently unknown.

Clones were read by immunoSEQ multiplex PCR, and TCRdb kept only the in-frame ones, dropping some. The sample lists roughly 2.1 million clones, 85% to 95% occurring once. Sequencing input: naive CD8+ T cells from PBMCs. The sequence was obtained from a man younger than 35 in good health. Some clones in this sample may be carry-over from other donors' samples. V is TRBV6-1 and J is TRBJ1-3, with D perhaps matching TRBD1 (5 bases). The CDR3 reads CASSEKGRRTSGNTIYF. CDR3 bases: TGTGCCAGCAGTGAAAAGGGACGTAGGACCTCTGGAAACACCATATATTTT.